The next 20 T cell receptor beta chains were all read from a single sample in a study of identical twins. TCRdb processed the 5' RACE reads anew with MiXCR; each CDR3 protein has one entry. Among hundreds of thousands of distinct CDR3 sequences listed, approximately 20% were seen once. The sample was also linked to a second study, of yellow fever vaccine responses in identical twins.

The source material was CD4+ T cells sorted from blood. These receptors originate from a woman aged 18-35 years in good health.

This clonotype was detected a few times. V gene TRBV12-3 or TRBV12-4 combines with J gene TRBJ1-3; possible D gene TRBD1, 5 bases. The CDR3 sequence is 15 residues long. The ends were cut back, 4 bases at V and 0 bases at J, with 10 bases in the middle. CDR3 loop: CASSSRTTSGNTIYF. Here the CDR3 DNA reads TGTGCCAGCAGTTCCCGGACAACCTCTGGAAACACCATATATTTT.

This clonotype was recorded many times. This chain uses TRBV12-3 or TRBV12-4 with TRBJ2-1; tentatively, D is TRBD1 (5 bases). This CDR3 is built from 14 residues. V dropped 1 base and J dropped 6 bases, with 10 bases sitting between them. CDR3 sequence (DNA): TGTGCCAGCAGTTTAGTAGGGCAGGGCAATGAGCAGTTCTTC. Translating it yields CASSLVGQGNEQFF.

The DNA for the CDR3 is TGTGCCAGCGGAGGTGTGGAGGGGGCATTTTGGGACGAGCAGTACTTC. Translated: CASGGVEGAFWDEQYF. The chain joins TRBV25-1 to TRBJ2-7; D is possibly TRBD1 (7 bases). This CDR3 contains 16 residues. Germline V lookup: CDR1 MGHDK, CDR2 SYGVNS. Trimming stripped 8 bases from V and 5 bases from J, with 25 bases between.

In its sample, this clonotype was seen a few times. This sequence joins TRBV24-1 and TRBJ2-6, with TRBD1 matching over 8 bases. Losses at the gene ends were 3 bases for V and 2 bases for J; bases not matched to a gene: 2. Germline assignment: CDR1 KGHDR and CDR2 SFDVKD. The CDR3 has 16 amino acids. The CDR3 loop is CATSDTGGPGANVLTF. The CDR3 coding sequence is TGTGCCACCAGTGATACAGGGGGGCCTGGGGCCAACGTCCTGACTTTC.

This clonotype was seen a handful of times. V usage is TRBV29-1 and J usage is TRBJ2-3; TRBD2 agrees at 8 bases. V was pared by 8 bases and J by 10 bases, with 14 bases of the junction left unmatched. Per germline, CDR1 SQVTM and CDR2 ANQGSEA. The CDR3 runs 13 residues. Here the CDR3 DNA reads TGCAGCTCTGAGGAGCGGGAGAGCGTTGCGCAGTATTTT. It specifies CSSEERESVAQYF.

The chain combines TRBV20-1 with TRBJ1-5, with D tentatively TRBD1 (5 bases). Trimming took 0 bases from V and 1 from J, leaving 10 bases between them. In germline, CDR1 is DFQATT, CDR2 SNEGSKA (reference sequence). The CDR3 runs 15 residues. The CDR3 DNA sequence: TGCAGTGCTAGAGAACCGGGACGGAGCAATCAGCCCCAGCATTTT. Encoded protein: CSAREPGRSNQPQHF.

This clonotype was seen only a few times. The chain carries TRBV5-5 and TRBJ2-2, with 8 nucleotides matching TRBD2. This CDR3 is built from 16 residues. V lost 4 bases, J lost 2 bases, and 7 bases stayed unmatched. CDR1 is SGHKS and CDR2 is YYEKEE in the germline V gene (reference sequence). The CDR3 DNA reads TGTGCCAGCAGCCCAAGGGTAGCGGGAAACACCGGGGAGCTGTTTTTT. Its protein is CASSPRVAGNTGELFF.

This clonotype was counted a few times. The J gene is TRBJ2-1, the V gene TRBV5-1, with D possibly being TRBD2 (7 bases). CDR1 SGHRS and CDR2 YFSETQ come from the germline V gene. CDR3 size: 15 residues. Trimming took off 1 base at V and 9 bases at J, with 17 bases between the two ends. The CDR3 loop is CASSLNRAGVSEQFF. In nucleotides, the CDR3 is TGCGCCAGCAGCTTGAACAGGGCGGGAGTTAGTGAGCAGTTCTTC.

This sequence joins TRBV20-1 and TRBJ2-7; TRBD2 matches 7 bases. V trimming: 6 bases; J trimming: 2 bases; junction bases outside the gene matches: 4. Germline V gene lookup returns CDR1 DFQATT and CDR2 SNEGSKA (reference sequence). This CDR3 is 12 amino acids long. This chain's CDR3 is CSAAGGTYEQYV. The CDR3 DNA reads TGCAGTGCAGCCGGGGGGACCTACGAGCAGTACGTC.

The table lists this clonotype with a few counts. The chain recombines TRBV7-9 with TRBJ2-1; 11 bases agree with TRBD1. This CDR3 region has 15 residues. Germline trimming cut 8 bases from V and 3 bases from J; bases unmatched to any gene: 6. Germline values: CDR1 SEHNR, CDR2 FQNEAQ (reference sequence). CDR3 nucleotides: TGTGCCAGCTCGCGGGGACAGGGGGTCTACAATGAGCAGTTCTTC. Its translation is CASSRGQGVYNEQFF.

The J gene is TRBJ1-2, the V gene TRBV25-1; D is ambiguous. Germline CDR1 is MGHDK and CDR2 is SYGVNS. CDR3 length: 15 amino acids. V was cut by 2 bases and J by 5 bases, with 15 bases left in between. CDR3 DNA sequence: TGTGCCAGCAGTGAACGCGGAGGGATTCCGTATGGCTACACCTTC. Protein product: CASSERGGIPYGYTF.

CDR3 amino acids: CSAQGIGGAYEQYV. The CDR3 DNA reads as TGCAGTGCCCAAGGGATAGGGGGGGCCTACGAGCAGTACGTC. The chain couples TRBV20-1 to TRBJ2-7; D is perhaps TRBD2 (7 bases). The CDR3 length is 14 residues. Germline CDR1 is DFQATT and CDR2 is SNEGSKA (reference sequence). V gave up 6 bases and J gave up 2 bases, with 17 bases separating them.

The chain links TRBV10-3 to TRBJ2-1; D could derive from TRBD1 or TRBD2 (5 bases each). Germline CDR1 and CDR2: ENHRY and SYGVKD. CDR3 length: 12 residues. With 8 bases removed from V and 6 bases from J, the gap between germline ends came to 11 bases. The CDR3 DNA is TGTGCCATCGGGGACGCCCTCAATGAGCAGTTCTTC. It specifies CAIGDALNEQFF.

The genes are TRBV5-1 and TRBJ2-6, with D possibly TRBD1 on 5 matching bases. CDR1 and CDR2 (germline): SGHRS, YFSETQ. Deletions cut 4 bases from V and 2 bases from J, with 10 bases between. This CDR3 comprises 15 residues. This CDR3 reads CASSAGWAGANVLTF. In nucleotides, the CDR3 is TGCGCCAGCAGCGCAGGGTGGGCTGGGGCCAACGTCCTGACTTTC.

The rearrangement joins TRBV5-6 to TRBJ2-4; 7 nucleotides agree with TRBD1. The V gene end was trimmed by 0 bases and the J gene end by 11 bases; junction bases not matched to a gene: 2. There are 12 residues in the CDR3. Germline V lookup: CDR1 SGHDT, CDR2 YYEEEE. The CDR3 protein is CASSLGTGVQYF. The CDR3 bases are TGTGCCAGCAGCTTGGGGACAGGTGTTCAGTACTTC.

The chain is built from TRBV5-1 and TRBJ2-1; TRBD2 matches 11 bases. The junction had 3 bases not matched to a gene; V was cut back by 0 bases and J by 1 base. This CDR3 is 17 amino acids long. The V gene's germline CDR1 is SGHRS and CDR2 YFSETQ. DNA for the CDR3: TGCGCCAGCAGCTTGGTGGGACTAGCGGATTCCTACAATGAGCAGTTCTTC. This codes for CASSLVGLADSYNEQFF.

The CDR3 region has the DNA TGCAGTGCTAGAGATTGGGGGACAGGGGGAGTTCCTAACTATGGCTACACCTTC. Translating it yields CSARDWGTGGVPNYGYTF. The rearrangement joins TRBV20-1 to TRBJ1-2, with 11 bases aligning to TRBD1. Germline loops: CDR1 DFQATT, CDR2 SNEGSKA (reference sequence). This CDR3 spans 18 amino acids. After removal of 0 bases from V and 0 bases from J, the junction contained 9 bases not matched to a gene.

This clonotype was counted a few times. This chain joins TRBV12-3 or TRBV12-4 and TRBJ2-1; tentative D call: TRBD2 (6 bases). V was cut by 3 bases and J by 7 bases, with 13 bases left in between. The CDR3 covers 14 residues. CDR3 sequence reads: CASSLEDRGNEQFF. The CDR3 coding sequence is TGTGCCAGCAGTTTGGAGGACCGGGGGAATGAGCAGTTCTTC.

The chain links TRBV6-5 to TRBJ1-1, with TRBD1 matching over 9 bases. The CDR3 length is 15 residues. Germline assignment: CDR1 MNHEY and CDR2 SVGAGI. Trimming took 2 bases from V and 7 from J; bases not matched to a gene: 8. The DNA for the CDR3 is TGTGCCAGCAGTTACCCCGGGACAGGGAACCTTGAAGCTTTCTTT. It is translated as CASSYPGTGNLEAFF.

The rearrangement joins TRBV7-2 to TRBJ2-3, with D maybe TRBD2 (6 bases). The CDR3 has 16 amino acids. With 4 bases removed from V and 1 base from J, the gap between germline ends came to 15 bases. The germline V gene encodes CDR1 SGHTA and CDR2 FQGNSA. The CDR3 nucleotides read TGTGCCAGCAGCTGGCGTCCGGGACTTCGCACAGATACGCAGTATTTT. Its translation: CASSWRPGLRTDTQYF.